This paragraph reports one TCR beta chain. Its binding antigen is unknown. Per-base qualities were not stored, and no clone one base away is much larger. The library was generated by 5' RACE. Instrument used: Illumina HiSeq 2500. The second PCR ran for roughly 7 to 12 cycles and used a J-beta primer mix along with a sample-barcoded 5' primer. A unique molecular identifier was introduced onto each TCR beta cDNA molecule by a template-switch 5' adaptor carrying 12 random nucleotides. Each sample yielded at least 2.5 million CDR3-containing paired-end reads. All of the RNA was converted into first-strand cDNA using the Mint cDNA synthesis kit, with a TRBC-specific oligonucleotide serving as the primer. All cDNA was treated with uracil-DNA glycosylase and then went through a first 18-cycle PCR with the universal primers M1SS and BC2_uni_R. In the paper's pipeline: Normalization of each sample was performed by random selection of 1 million high-quality reads, each carrying a distinct molecular identifier. Instead of being binned into consensus sequences, reads that shared molecular identifiers were thrown out. MiTCR, with a Q25 quality threshold and the strictest error-elimination algorithm, was used for CDR3 identification, clonotype clustering and error correction. Lower-bound total TCR beta diversity was estimated with a nonparametric unseen species model using Euler transformation. TCRdb cleaned the public reads at Q25 with fastp, built clones with MiXCR and kept in-frame beta chains. Rows with one shared CDR3 protein collapse into an entry with the most common genes and DNA. The authors' filters were not applied to this entry. The sample data list about a million distinct CDR3 sequences, and roughly 51% of these were observed just once. Of the sample, about a fifth falls within the top ten clones.

Systemically healthy Caucasian individuals from Russia, roughly 40 in total and aged roughly 6 to 100 years, were included as donors. Each donor gave 8 to 10 milliliters of peripheral blood, collected into EDTA-treated Vacutainer tubes. PBMCs were isolated by Ficoll-Paque density-gradient centrifugation, with at least 7 million obtained per sample. Trizol reagent was used to extract total RNA from PBMCs, with at least 6 micrograms per sample. For every donor, flow cytometry on a PBMC aliquot measured the percentage of naive CD45RAhigh/CD27high T cells. The data derive from a study of blood T cells in healthy people across ages (dated by TCRdb to about 2015). Looking at the study overall: In model experiments, template switching captured roughly one uniquely barcoded TCR beta cDNA molecule for every two T cells. To track age-related changes in TCR beta repertoire diversity, the study relied on deep sequencing normalized with unique cDNA molecular identifiers. The donors were split into four age groups: young (average approximately 16 years), middle-aged (about 40), aged (about 56) and long-lived (about 82). Donors of different ages were randomly distributed across sequencing lanes to avoid experimental bias. The study analyzed two additional independent replicas of 1 million unique cDNA reads from the same blood draw for two donors, one aged 18 to 29 and one aged 80 or older. The paper as a whole reports these results and caveats: Observed TCR beta diversity per million T cells fell roughly linearly with age, and a significant reduction was already apparent by age approximately 40. There was a strong correlation between observed TCR beta diversity and the percentage of naive T cells measured by flow cytometry. Compared with the aged group, more naive CD4+ T cells, fewer expanded clones and increased TCR diversity were shown by the long-lived group, suggesting age selection. Estimates of total diversity from one million sequenced T cells were regarded as lower bounds and underestimates. Bulk unsorted PBMC profiling prevented conclusive comparison of naive and antigen-experienced compartments. The CMV infection status of donors was not known, potentially confounding age-related changes in expanded clonotypes.

Reading the germline V gene (reference sequence) gives CDR1 DFQATT and CDR2 SNEGSKA. Relative to germline, V is 3 bases shorter and J is 10 bases shorter, with 21 bases between their ends. Its CDR3 holds 14 amino acids, cysteine through phenylalanine. The retained sequence is limited to the CDR3, 42 bases, with the frame set at the first base. The receptor comes from a woman in her sixties in good health. The chain employs TRBV20-1 and TRBJ2-5; TRBD2 might be the D gene, on 6 matching bases. Specimen: blood. This receptor has the CDR3 CSASLNSGDYDQYF. The nucleotides are TGCAGTGCTAGTTTGAACTCGGGAGACTACGACCAGTACTTC.